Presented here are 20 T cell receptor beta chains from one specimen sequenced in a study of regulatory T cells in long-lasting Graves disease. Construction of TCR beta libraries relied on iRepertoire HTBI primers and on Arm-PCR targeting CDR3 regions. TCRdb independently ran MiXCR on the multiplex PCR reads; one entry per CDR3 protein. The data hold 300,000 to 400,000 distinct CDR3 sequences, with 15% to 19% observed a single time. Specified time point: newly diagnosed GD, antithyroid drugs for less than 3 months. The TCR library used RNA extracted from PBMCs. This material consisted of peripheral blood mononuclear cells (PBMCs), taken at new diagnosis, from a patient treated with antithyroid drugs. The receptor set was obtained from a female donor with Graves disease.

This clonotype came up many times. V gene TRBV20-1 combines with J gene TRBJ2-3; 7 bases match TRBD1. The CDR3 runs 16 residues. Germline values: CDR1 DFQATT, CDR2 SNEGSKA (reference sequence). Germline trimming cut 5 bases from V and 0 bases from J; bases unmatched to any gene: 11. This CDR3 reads CSAGWDSRTSTDTQYF. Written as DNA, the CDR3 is TGCAGTGCTGGCTGGGACAGCCGGACTAGCACAGATACGCAGTATTTT.

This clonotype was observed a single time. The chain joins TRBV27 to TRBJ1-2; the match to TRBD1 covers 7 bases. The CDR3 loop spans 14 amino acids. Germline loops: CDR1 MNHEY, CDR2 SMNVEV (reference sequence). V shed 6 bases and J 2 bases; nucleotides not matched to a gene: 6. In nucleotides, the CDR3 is TGTGCCAGCAGAAAACAGGGGAAGAACTATGGCTACACCTTC. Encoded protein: CASRKQGKNYGYTF.

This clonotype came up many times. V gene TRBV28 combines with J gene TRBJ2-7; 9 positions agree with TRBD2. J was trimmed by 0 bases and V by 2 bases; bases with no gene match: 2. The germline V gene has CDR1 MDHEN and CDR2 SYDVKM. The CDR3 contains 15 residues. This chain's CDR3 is CASSLMREGSYEQYF. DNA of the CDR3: TGTGCCAGCAGTTTAATGCGGGAGGGCTCCTACGAGCAGTACTTC.

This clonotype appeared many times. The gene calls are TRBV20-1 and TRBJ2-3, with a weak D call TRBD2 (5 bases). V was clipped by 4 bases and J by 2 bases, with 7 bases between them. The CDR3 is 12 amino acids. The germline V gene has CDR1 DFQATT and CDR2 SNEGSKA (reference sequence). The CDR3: CSAMRATDTQYF. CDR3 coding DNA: TGCAGTGCTATGAGGGCCACAGATACGCAGTATTTT.

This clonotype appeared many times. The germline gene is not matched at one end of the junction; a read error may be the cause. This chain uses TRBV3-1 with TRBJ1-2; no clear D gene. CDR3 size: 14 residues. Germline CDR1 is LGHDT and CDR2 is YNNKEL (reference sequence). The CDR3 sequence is CASSQDLEVYGCTF. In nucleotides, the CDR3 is TGTGCCAGCAGCCAAGACCTCGAAGTTTATGGCTGCACCTTC.

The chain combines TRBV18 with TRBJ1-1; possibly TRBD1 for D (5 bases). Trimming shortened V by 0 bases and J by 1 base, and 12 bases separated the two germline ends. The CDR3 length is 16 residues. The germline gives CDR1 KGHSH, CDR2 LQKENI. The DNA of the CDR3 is TGTGCCAGCTCACCACCGTCACGGGGGACGAACACTGAAGCTTTCTTT. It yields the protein CASSPPSRGTNTEAFF.

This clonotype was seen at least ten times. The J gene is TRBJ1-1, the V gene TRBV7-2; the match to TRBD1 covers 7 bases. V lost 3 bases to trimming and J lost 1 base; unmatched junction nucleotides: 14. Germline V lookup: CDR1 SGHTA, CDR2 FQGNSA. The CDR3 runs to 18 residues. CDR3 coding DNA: TGTGCCAGCAGCTTCCGACAGGGCCTACAGCCATGGAACACTGAAGCTTTCTTT. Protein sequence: CASSFRQGLQPWNTEAFF. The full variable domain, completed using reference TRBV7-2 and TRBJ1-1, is GAGVSQSPSNKVTEKGKDVELRCDPISGHTALYWYRQSLGQGLEFLIYFQGNSAPDKSGLPSDRFSAERTGGSVSTLTIQRTQQEDSAVYLCASSFRQGLQPWNTEAFFGQGTRLTVV.

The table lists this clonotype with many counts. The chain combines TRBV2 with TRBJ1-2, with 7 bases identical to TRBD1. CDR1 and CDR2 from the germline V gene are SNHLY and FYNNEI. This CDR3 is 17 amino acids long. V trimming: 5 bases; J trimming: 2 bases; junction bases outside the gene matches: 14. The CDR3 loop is CASSTRPNLTGNYGYTF. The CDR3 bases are TGTGCCAGCAGTACTCGTCCTAACTTGACAGGGAACTATGGCTACACCTTC. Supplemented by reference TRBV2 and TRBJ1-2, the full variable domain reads EPEVTQTPSHQVTQMGQEVILRCVPISNHLYFYWYRQILGQKVEFLVSFYNNEISEKSEIFDDQFSVERPDGSNFTLKIRSTKLEDSAMYFCASSTRPNLTGNYGYTFGSGTRLTVV.

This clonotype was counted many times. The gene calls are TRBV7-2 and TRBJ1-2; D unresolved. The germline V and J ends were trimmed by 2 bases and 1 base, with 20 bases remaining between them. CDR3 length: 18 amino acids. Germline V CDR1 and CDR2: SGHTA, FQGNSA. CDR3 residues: CASSLIGYGDKLNYGYTF. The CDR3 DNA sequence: TGTGCCAGCAGCTTAATCGGGTATGGAGACAAGCTTAACTATGGCTACACCTTC.

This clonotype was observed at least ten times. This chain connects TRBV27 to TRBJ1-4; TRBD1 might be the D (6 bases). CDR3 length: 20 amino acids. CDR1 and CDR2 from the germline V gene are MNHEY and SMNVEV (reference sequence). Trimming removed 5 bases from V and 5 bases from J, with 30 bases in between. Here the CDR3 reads CASSALPGAAVSRGNEKLFF. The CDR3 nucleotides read TGTGCCAGCAGTGCCCTCCCGGGGGCCGCGGTATCGCGAGGAAATGAAAAACTGTTTTTT.

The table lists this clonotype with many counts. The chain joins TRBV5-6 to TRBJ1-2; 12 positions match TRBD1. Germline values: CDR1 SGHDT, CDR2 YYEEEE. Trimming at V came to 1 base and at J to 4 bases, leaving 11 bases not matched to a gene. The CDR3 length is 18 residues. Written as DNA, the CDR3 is TGTGCCAGCAGCTTGTTCGGGACAGGGGGCGCCGAAGTCTATGGCTACACCTTC. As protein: CASSLFGTGGAEVYGYTF.

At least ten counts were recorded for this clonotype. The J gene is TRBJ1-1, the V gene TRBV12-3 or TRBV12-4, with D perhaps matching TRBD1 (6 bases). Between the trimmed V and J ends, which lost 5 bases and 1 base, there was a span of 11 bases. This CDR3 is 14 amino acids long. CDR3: CASSISRGNTEAFF. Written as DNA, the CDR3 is TGTGCCAGCAGTATTAGCAGGGGGAACACTGAAGCTTTCTTT.

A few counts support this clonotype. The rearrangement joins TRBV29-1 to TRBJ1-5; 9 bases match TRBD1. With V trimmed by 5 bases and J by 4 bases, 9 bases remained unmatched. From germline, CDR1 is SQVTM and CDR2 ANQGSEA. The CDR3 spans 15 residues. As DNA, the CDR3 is TGCAGCGTTAAACAGTCGGGGACAGGGAATCAGCCCCAGCATTTT. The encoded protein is CSVKQSGTGNQPQHF.

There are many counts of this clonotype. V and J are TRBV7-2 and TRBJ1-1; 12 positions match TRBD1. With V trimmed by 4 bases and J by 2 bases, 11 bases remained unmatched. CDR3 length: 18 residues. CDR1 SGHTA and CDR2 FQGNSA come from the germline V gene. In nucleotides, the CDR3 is TGTGCCAGCAGCTCGAAACGGGACAGGGGGCGAAGAAACACTGAAGCTTTCTTT. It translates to CASSSKRDRGRRNTEAFF.

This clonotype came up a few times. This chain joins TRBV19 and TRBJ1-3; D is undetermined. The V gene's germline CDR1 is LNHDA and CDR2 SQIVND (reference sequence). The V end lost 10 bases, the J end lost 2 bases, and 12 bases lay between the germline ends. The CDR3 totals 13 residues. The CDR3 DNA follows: TGTGCCATGTCCTCCCGGGCTGGAAACACCATATATTTT. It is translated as CAMSSRAGNTIYF.

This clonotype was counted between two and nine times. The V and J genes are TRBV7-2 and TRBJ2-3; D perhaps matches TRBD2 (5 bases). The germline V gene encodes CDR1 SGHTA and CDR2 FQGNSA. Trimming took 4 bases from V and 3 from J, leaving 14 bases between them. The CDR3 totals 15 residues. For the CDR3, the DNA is TGTGCCAGCAGCTACTCTAGCACCACGACAGATACGCAGTATTTT. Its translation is CASSYSSTTTDTQYF.

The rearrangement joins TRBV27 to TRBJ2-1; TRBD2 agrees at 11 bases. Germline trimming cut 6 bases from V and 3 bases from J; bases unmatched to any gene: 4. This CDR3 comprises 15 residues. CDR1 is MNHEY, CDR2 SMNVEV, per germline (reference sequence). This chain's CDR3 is CASRRLAGLYNEQFF. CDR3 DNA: TGTGCCAGCAGGAGACTAGCGGGACTCTACAATGAGCAGTTCTTC.

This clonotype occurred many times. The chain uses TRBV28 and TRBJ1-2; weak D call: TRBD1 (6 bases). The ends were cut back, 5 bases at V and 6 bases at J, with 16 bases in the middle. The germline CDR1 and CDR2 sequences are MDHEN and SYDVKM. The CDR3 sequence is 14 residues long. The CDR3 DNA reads TGTGCCAGCAGTATCGCGGGGGCAGCGGATGGCTACACCTTC. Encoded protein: CASSIAGAADGYTF.

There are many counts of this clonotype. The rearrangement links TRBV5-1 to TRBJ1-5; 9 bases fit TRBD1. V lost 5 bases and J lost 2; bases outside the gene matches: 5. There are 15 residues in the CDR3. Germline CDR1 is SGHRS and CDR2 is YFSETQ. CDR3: CASRAGQGGNQPQHF. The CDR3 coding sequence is TGCGCCAGCAGGGCGGGACAGGGTGGCAATCAGCCCCAGCATTTT. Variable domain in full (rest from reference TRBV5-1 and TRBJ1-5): KAGVTQTPRYLIKTRGQQVTLSCSPISGHRSVSWYQQTPGQGLQFLFEYFSETQRNKGNFPGRFSGRQFSNSRSEMNVSTLELGDSALYLCASRAGQGGNQPQHFGDGTRLSIL.

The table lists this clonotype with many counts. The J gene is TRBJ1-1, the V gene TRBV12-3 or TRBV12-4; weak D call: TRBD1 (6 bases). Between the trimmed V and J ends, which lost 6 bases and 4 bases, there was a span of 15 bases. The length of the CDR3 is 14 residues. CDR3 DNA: TGTGCCAGCAGCATCCAGGGGCGAGGCACTGAAGCTTTCTTT. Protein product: CASSIQGRGTEAFF.